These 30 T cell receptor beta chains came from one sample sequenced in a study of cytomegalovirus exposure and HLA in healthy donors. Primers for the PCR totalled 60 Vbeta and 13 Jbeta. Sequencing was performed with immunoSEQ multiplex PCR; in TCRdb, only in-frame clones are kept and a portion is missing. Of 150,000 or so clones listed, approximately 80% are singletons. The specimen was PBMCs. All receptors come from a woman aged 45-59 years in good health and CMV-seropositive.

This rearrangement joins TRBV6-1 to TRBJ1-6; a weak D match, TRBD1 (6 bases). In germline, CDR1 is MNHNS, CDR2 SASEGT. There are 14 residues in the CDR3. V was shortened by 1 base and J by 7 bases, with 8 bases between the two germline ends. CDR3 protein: CASSEGTANSPLHF. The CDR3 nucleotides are TGTGCCAGCAGTGAAGGGACAGCGAATTCACCCCTCCACTTT.

The CDR3 is CASSFGPGSTQYF. CDR3 DNA sequence: TGTGCCAGCAGTTTCGGTCCGGGATCGACGCAGTATTTT. The V call is TRBV27, the J call TRBJ2-3; TRBD2 might be the D (5 bases). V lost 3 bases and J 9 bases, leaving 13 bases between the germline ends. Germline V CDR1 and CDR2: MNHEY, SMNVEV (reference sequence). The length of the CDR3 is 13 residues.

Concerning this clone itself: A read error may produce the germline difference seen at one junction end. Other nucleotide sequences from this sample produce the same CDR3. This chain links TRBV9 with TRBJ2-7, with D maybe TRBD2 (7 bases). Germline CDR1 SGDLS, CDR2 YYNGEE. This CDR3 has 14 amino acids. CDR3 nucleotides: TGCGCCAGCAGCGTCGAGGGGGGGCCTAGCGAGCAGTACTTC. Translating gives CASSVEGGPSEQYF.

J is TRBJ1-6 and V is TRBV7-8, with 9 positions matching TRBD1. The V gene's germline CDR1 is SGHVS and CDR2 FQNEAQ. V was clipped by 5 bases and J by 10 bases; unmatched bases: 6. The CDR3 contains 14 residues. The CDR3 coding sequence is TGTGCCAGCAGCGTTGACAGGGGGGGGTCACCCCTCCACTTT. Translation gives CASSVDRGGSPLHF. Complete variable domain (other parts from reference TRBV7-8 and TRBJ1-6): GAGVSQSPRYKVAKRGQDVALRCDPISGHVSLFWYQQALGQGPEFLTYFQNEAQLDKSGLPSDRFFAERPEGSVSTLKIQRTQQEDSAVYLCASSVDRGGSPLHFGNGTRLTVT.

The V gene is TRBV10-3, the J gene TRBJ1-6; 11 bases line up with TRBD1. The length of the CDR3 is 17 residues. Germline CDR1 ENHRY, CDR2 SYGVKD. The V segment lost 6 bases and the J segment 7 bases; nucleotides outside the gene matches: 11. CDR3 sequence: CAISTGTGGRWNSPLHF. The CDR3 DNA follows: TGTGCCATCAGCACGGGGACAGGGGGTAGGTGGAATTCACCCCTCCACTTT.

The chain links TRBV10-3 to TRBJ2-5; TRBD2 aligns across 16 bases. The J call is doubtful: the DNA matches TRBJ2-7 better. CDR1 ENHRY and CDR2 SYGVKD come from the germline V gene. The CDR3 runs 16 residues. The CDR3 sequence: CAIRSGLAGGQGEQYF. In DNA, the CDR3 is TGTGCCATCAGGTCGGGACTAGCGGGAGGGCAGGGCGAGCAGTACTTC.

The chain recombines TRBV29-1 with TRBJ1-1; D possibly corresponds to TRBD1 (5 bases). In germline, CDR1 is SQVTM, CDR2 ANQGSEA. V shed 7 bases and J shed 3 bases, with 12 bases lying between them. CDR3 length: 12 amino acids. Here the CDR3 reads CSGRTGDTEAFF. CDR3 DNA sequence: TGCAGCGGGAGGACGGGGGACACTGAAGCTTTCTTT. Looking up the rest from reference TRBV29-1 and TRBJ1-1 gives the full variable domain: SAVISQKPSRDICQRGTSLTIQCQVDSQVTMMFWYRQQPGQSLTLIATANQGSEATYESGFVIDKFPISRPNLTFSTLTVSNMSPEDSSIYLCSGRTGDTEAFFGQGTRLTVV.

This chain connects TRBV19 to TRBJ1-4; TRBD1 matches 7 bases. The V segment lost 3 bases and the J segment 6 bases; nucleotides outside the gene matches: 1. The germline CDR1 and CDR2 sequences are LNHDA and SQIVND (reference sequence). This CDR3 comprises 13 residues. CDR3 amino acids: CASSIDRDEKLFF. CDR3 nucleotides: TGTGCCAGTAGTATTGACAGGGATGAAAAACTGTTTTTT.

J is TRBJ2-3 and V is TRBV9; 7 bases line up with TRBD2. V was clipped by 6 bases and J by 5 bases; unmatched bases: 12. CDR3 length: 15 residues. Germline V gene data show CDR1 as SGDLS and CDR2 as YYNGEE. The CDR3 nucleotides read TGTGCCAGCACCGGCAGGGCGGGAGTGGGAGATACGCAGTATTTT. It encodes CASTGRAGVGDTQYF.

CDR3 sequence reads: CASSLNSAGYNEQFF. As DNA, the CDR3 is TGCGCCAGCAGCCTGAACAGCGCAGGGTACAATGAGCAGTTCTTC. The chain has TRBV5-1 and TRBJ2-1; a weak D match, TRBD1 (5 bases). Germline CDR1 SGHRS, CDR2 YFSETQ. This CDR3 region has 15 residues. V dropped 4 bases and J dropped 4 bases, with 15 bases sitting between them.

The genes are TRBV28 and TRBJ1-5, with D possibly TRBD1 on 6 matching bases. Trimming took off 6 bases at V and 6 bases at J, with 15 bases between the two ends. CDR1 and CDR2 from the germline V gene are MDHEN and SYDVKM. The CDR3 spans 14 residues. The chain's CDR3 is CASRLSGVGQPQHF. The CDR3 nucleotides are TGTGCCAGCAGGCTATCAGGGGTTGGTCAGCCCCAGCATTTT.

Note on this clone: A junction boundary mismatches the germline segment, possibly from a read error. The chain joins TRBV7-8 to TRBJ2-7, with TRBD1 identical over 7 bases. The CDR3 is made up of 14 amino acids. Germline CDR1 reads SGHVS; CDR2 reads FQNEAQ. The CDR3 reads CASTLNRGSYGQYF. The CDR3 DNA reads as TGTGCCAGCACCCTGAACAGGGGCTCCTACGGGCAGTACTTC.

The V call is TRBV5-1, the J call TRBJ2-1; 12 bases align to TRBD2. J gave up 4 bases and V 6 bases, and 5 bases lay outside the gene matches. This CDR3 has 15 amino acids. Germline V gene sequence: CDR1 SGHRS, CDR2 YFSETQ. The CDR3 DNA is TGCGCCAGCATCCGGACTAGCGGGGATTACAATGAGCAGTTCTTC. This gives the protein CASIRTSGDYNEQFF. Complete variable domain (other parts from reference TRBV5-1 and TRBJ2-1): KAGVTQTPRYLIKTRGQQVTLSCSPISGHRSVSWYQQTPGQGLQFLFEYFSETQRNKGNFPGRFSGRQFSNSRSEMNVSTLELGDSALYLCASIRTSGDYNEQFFGPGTRLTVL.

CDR3 loop: CASSKLQTGGRETQYF. CDR3 nucleotide sequence: TGTGCCAGCAGCAAACTACAGACAGGGGGGCGAGAGACCCAGTACTTC. J is TRBJ2-5 and V is TRBV25-1; TRBD1 agrees at 9 bases. Germline V gives CDR1 MGHDK, CDR2 SYGVNS. The CDR3 extends over 16 amino acids. Trimming took 6 bases from V and 4 from J; bases not matched to a gene: 12.

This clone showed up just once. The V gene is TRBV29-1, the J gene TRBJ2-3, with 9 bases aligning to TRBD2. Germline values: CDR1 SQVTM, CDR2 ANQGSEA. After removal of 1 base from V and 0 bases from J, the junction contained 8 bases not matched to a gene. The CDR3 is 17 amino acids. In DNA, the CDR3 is TGCAGCGTTGAAGGGTGGGCGGGGGGGTGGAGCACAGATACGCAGTATTTT. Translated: CSVEGWAGGWSTDTQYF.

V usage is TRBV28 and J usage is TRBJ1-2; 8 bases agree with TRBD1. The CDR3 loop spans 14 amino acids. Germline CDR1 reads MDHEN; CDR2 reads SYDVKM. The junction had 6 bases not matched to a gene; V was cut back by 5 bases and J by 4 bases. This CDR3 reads CASSISTGAYGYTF. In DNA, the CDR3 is TGTGCCAGCAGTATCTCGACAGGGGCCTATGGCTACACCTTC.

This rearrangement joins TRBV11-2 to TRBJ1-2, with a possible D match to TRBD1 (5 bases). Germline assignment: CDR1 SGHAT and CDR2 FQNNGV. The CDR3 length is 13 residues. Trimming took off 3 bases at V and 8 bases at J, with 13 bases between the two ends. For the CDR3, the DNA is TGTGCCAGCAGCTTCCCCGGGGGAGGCGGCTACACCTTC. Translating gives CASSFPGGGGYTF.

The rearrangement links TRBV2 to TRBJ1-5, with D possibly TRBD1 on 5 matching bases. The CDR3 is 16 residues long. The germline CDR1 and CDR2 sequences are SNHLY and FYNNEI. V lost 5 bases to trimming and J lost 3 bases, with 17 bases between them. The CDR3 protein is CASSPTRVGDNQPQHF. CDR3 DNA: TGTGCCAGCAGTCCCACCAGGGTCGGAGACAATCAGCCCCAGCATTTT.

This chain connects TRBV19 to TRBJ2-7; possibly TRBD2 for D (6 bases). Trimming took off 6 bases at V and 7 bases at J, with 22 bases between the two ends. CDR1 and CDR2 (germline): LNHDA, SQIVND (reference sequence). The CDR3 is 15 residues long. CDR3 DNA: TGTGCCAGTAGCCTCCGCGGGGTTCGACCGTGGGAGCAGTACTTC. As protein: CASSLRGVRPWEQYF.

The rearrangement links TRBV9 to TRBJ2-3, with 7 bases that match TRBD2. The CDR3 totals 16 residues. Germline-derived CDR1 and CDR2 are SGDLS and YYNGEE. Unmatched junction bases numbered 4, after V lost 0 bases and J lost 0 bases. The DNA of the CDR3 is TGTGCCAGCAGCGTAGGAGCTAGCGGCAGCACAGATACGCAGTATTTT. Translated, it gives CASSVGASGSTDTQYF.

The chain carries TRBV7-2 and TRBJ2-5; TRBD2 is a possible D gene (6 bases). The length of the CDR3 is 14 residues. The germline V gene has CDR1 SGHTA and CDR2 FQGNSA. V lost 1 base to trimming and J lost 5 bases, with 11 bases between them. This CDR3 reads CASSLGRESETQYF. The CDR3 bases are TGTGCCAGCAGCTTAGGCCGGGAGTCGGAGACCCAGTACTTC.

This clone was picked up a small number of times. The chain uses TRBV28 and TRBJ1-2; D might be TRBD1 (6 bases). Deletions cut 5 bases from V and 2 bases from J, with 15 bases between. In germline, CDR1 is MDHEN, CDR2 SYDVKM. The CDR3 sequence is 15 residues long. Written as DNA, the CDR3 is TGTGCCAGCAGTCTCTCCGGGACAATGAACTATGGCTACACCTTC. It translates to CASSLSGTMNYGYTF.

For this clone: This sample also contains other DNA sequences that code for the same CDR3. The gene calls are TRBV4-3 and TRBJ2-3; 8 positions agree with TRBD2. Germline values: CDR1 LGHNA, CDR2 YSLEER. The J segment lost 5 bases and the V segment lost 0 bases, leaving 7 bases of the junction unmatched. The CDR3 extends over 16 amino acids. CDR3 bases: TGCGCCAGCAGCCAAGAAGGGCGGGGGGAGGTAGATACGCAGTATTTT. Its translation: CASSQEGRGEVDTQYF.

The CDR3 DNA is TGTGCCAGCAGCCAAGTTCAAGGTCCCGGGGGTCAGCCCCAGCATTTT. This gives the protein CASSQVQGPGGQPQHF. The chain joins TRBV4-2 to TRBJ1-5; possible D gene TRBD1, 5 bases. Germline V gene sequence: CDR1 LGHNA, CDR2 YNFKEQ. Trimming shortened V by 1 base and J by 6 bases, and 16 bases separated the two germline ends. This CDR3 spans 16 amino acids.

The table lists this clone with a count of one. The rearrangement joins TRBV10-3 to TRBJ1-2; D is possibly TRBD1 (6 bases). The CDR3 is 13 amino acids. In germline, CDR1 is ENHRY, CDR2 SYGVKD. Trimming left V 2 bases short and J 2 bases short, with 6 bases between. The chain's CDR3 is CAISETGNYGYTF. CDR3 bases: TGTGCCATCAGTGAGACAGGGAACTATGGCTACACCTTC.

The CDR3 DNA reads as TGTGCCAGCAGTTCCGCGGGACAGAATGTTGGCTACACCTTC. This translates into CASSSAGQNVGYTF. The rearrangement joins TRBV27 to TRBJ1-2, with 7 nucleotides matching TRBD1. CDR1 MNHEY and CDR2 SMNVEV come from the germline V gene (reference sequence). J gave up 7 bases and V 4 bases, and 9 bases lay outside the gene matches. This CDR3 is 14 amino acids long.

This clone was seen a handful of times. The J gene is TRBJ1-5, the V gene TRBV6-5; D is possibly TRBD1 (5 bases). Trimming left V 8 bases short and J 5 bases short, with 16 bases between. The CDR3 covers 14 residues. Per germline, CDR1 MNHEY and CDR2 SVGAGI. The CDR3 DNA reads TGTGCCAGCTCTCAGGGAAGGGTTGATCAGCCCCAGCATTTT. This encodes CASSQGRVDQPQHF.

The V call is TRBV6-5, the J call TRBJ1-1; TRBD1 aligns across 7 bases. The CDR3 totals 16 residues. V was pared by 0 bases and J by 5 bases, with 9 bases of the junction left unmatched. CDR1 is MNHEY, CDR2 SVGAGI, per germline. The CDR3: CASSYSRGQGRTEAFF. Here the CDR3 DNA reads TGTGCCAGCAGTTACTCGAGGGGGCAGGGGAGAACTGAAGCTTTCTTT.

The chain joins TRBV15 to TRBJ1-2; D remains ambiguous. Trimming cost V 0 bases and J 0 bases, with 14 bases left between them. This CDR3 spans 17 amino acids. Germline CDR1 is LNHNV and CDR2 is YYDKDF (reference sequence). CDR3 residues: CATSRDLAQSANYGYTF. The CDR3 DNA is TGTGCCACCAGCAGAGATTTGGCCCAATCAGCTAACTATGGCTACACCTTC. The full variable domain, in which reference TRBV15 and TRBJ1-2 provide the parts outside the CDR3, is DAMVIQNPRYQVTQFGKPVTLSCSQTLNHNVMYWYQQKSSQAPKLLFHYYDKDFNNEADTPDNFQSRRPNTSFCFLDIRSPGLGDTAMYLCATSRDLAQSANYGYTFGSGTRLTVV.

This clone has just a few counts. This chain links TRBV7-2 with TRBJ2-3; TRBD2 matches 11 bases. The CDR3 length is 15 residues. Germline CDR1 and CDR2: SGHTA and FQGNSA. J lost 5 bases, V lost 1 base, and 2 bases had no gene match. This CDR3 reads CASSLEGLAVDTQYF. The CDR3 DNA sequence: TGTGCCAGCAGCTTAGAGGGACTAGCGGTAGATACGCAGTATTTT.